The next 14 T cell receptor beta chains were all read from a single sample in a study of response to subunit inactivated influenza vaccine. Using its own MiXCR run on the RT-PCR reads, TCRdb lists one record per CDR3 protein. Here the sample spans about 520,000 distinct CDR3 sequences, about 25% being singletons. The sequenced sample was CD4+ T cells sorted from PBMCs, obtained 4 to 6 days after vaccination. Receptors were obtained from a man over 45 who received an inactivated influenza vaccine.

The chain uses TRBV14 and TRBJ1-6; perhaps TRBD1 as D (6 bases). V was pared by 2 bases and J by 4 bases, with 9 bases between. The length of the CDR3 is 15 residues. Per the germline V gene, CDR1 is SGHDN and CDR2 is FVKESK. The CDR3 DNA sequence: TGTGCCAGCAGCCAAACAGGGTGGTATAATTCACCCCTCCACTTT. Translation: CASSQTGWYNSPLHF.

The V gene is TRBV27, the J gene TRBJ2-3; TRBD2 matches at 10 bases. The CDR3 is 19 amino acids. Germline lookup yields CDR1 MNHEY and CDR2 SMNVEV (reference sequence). The J segment lost 0 bases and the V segment lost 3 bases, leaving 12 bases of the junction unmatched. CDR3 protein: CASSFDLLQTSGSTDTQYF. The CDR3 nucleotides read TGTGCCAGCAGTTTCGATCTCCTTCAGACTAGCGGGAGCACAGATACGCAGTATTTT.

There are a few counts of this clonotype. The rearrangement joins TRBV5-1 to TRBJ2-1; the match to TRBD1 covers 11 bases. V dropped 3 bases and J dropped 4; count of bases not matched to a gene: 3. Germline values: CDR1 SGHRS, CDR2 YFSETQ. The CDR3 is 15 amino acids. The CDR3 nucleotides read TGCGCCAGCAGCTGGGACAGGGGGGGTTACAATGAGCAGTTCTTC. Translation: CASSWDRGGYNEQFF.

The chain carries TRBV20-1 and TRBJ2-5; TRBD2 agrees at 7 bases. Germline values: CDR1 DFQATT, CDR2 SNEGSKA (reference sequence). The CDR3 runs to 14 residues. V dropped 3 bases and J dropped 2; count of bases not matched to a gene: 6. In DNA form, the CDR3 reads TGCAGTGCTAGCCACGCGGGGGTACAAGAGACCCAGTACTTC. Its translation: CSASHAGVQETQYF.

This sequence joins TRBV5-1 and TRBJ2-2, with 13 bases that match TRBD2. CDR3 length: 17 residues. J was trimmed by 3 bases and V by 3 bases; bases with no gene match: 5. The germline V gene encodes CDR1 SGHRS and CDR2 YFSETQ. For the CDR3, the DNA is TGCGCCAGCAGCTGGGGACTAGCGGGGACGTACACCGGGGAGCTGTTTTTT. Residues: CASSWGLAGTYTGELFF.

This clonotype was picked up many times. CDR3 in DNA: TGTGCCAGCAGCTCAGGGACTAGCGGGAGTTACGAGCAGTACTTC. It encodes CASSSGTSGSYEQYF. The chain recombines TRBV7-2 with TRBJ2-7; 14 bases agree with TRBD2. J lost 4 bases, V lost 4 bases, and 3 bases had no gene match. The V gene's germline CDR1 is SGHTA and CDR2 FQGNSA. The CDR3 has 15 residues.

V usage is TRBV24-1 and J usage is TRBJ2-3, with a possible D match to TRBD1 (6 bases). This CDR3 contains 15 residues. V was clipped by 5 bases and J by 3 bases, with 14 bases between them. Germline CDR1 is KGHDR and CDR2 is SFDVKD. The CDR3 coding sequence is TGTGCCACCAGTGTAACAGGGTCAGGGACAGATACGCAGTATTTT. Translation gives CATSVTGSGTDTQYF.

This chain joins TRBV20-1 and TRBJ1-1; perhaps TRBD1 as D (5 bases). Per germline, CDR1 DFQATT and CDR2 SNEGSKA (reference sequence). This CDR3 has 13 residues. CDR3: CRGGRDSNTEAFF. DNA of the CDR3: TGCAGGGGCGGCAGGGACTCGAACACTGAAGCTTTCTTT.

Only a few counts were recorded for this clonotype. The chain employs TRBV20-1 and TRBJ2-1, with 12 bases identical to TRBD2. There are 16 residues in the CDR3. Losses at the gene ends were 7 bases for V and 6 bases for J; bases not matched to a gene: 13. Germline CDR1 DFQATT, CDR2 SNEGSKA (reference sequence). In DNA, the CDR3 is TGCAGTGGTCTAGCGGGAGGGACGGCCAAATTCAATGAGCAGTTCTTC. Its translation is CSGLAGGTAKFNEQFF.

This clonotype turned up a few times. The chain couples TRBV12-3 or TRBV12-4 to TRBJ2-7, with 8 bases lining up with TRBD2. V shed 6 bases and J 2 bases; nucleotides not matched to a gene: 6. The CDR3 spans 14 residues. Written as DNA, the CDR3 is TGTGCCAGCAGCAAGGGACTAGAAGCCTACGAGCAGTACTTC. Protein product: CASSKGLEAYEQYF.

The rearrangement uses TRBV7-2 and TRBJ2-1; perhaps TRBD2 as D (6 bases). The V and J ends lost 5 bases and 5 bases respectively, with 16 bases between them. The CDR3 totals 15 residues. Germline CDR1 and CDR2: SGHTA and FQGNSA. The CDR3 nucleotides read TGTGCCAGCAGCAACAGACTAGGGGAAAACAATGAGCAGTTCTTC. Encoded protein: CASSNRLGENNEQFF.

The table lists this clonotype with a few counts. The V call is TRBV10-3, the J call TRBJ2-1, with TRBD2 identical over 10 bases. The germline V gene has CDR1 ENHRY and CDR2 SYGVKD. The CDR3 consists of 16 residues. Trimming cost V 4 bases and J 1 base; bases outside gene matches: 4. The CDR3 sequence: CAISGTSGTSYNEQFF. CDR3 bases: TGTGCCATCAGTGGAACTAGCGGGACGTCCTACAATGAGCAGTTCTTC.

As for this clonotype: The final CDR3 position lacks the conserved phenylalanine or tryptophan, pointing to a likely read error. The chain has TRBV5-5 and TRBJ2-2; D might be TRBD1 (6 bases). CDR1 SGHKS and CDR2 YYEKEE come from the germline V gene (reference sequence). Between the trimmed V and J ends, which lost 4 bases and 4 bases, there was a span of 11 bases. CDR3 length: 14 residues. The CDR3 DNA reads as TGTGCCAGCAGCCAGGGGCCCCTCACCGGGGAGCTGTTTTGT. Its translation is CASSQGPLTGELFC.

This clonotype was picked up a small number of times. The chain is built from TRBV15 and TRBJ2-7; TRBD1 matches 9 bases. The CDR3 is made up of 16 amino acids. The germline V gene encodes CDR1 LNHNV and CDR2 YYDKDF (reference sequence). After removal of 3 bases from V and 4 bases from J, the junction contained 10 bases not matched to a gene. The CDR3 DNA follows: TGTGCCACCAGCAGTAGAACAGGGGGCTTGGCTTACGAGCAGTACTTC. Protein: CATSSRTGGLAYEQYF. Full variable domain (missing parts from reference TRBV15 and TRBJ2-7): DAMVIQNPRYQVTQFGKPVTLSCSQTLNHNVMYWYQQKSSQAPKLLFHYYDKDFNNEADTPDNFQSRRPNTSFCFLDIRSPGLGDTAMYLCATSSRTGGLAYEQYFGPGTRLTVT.